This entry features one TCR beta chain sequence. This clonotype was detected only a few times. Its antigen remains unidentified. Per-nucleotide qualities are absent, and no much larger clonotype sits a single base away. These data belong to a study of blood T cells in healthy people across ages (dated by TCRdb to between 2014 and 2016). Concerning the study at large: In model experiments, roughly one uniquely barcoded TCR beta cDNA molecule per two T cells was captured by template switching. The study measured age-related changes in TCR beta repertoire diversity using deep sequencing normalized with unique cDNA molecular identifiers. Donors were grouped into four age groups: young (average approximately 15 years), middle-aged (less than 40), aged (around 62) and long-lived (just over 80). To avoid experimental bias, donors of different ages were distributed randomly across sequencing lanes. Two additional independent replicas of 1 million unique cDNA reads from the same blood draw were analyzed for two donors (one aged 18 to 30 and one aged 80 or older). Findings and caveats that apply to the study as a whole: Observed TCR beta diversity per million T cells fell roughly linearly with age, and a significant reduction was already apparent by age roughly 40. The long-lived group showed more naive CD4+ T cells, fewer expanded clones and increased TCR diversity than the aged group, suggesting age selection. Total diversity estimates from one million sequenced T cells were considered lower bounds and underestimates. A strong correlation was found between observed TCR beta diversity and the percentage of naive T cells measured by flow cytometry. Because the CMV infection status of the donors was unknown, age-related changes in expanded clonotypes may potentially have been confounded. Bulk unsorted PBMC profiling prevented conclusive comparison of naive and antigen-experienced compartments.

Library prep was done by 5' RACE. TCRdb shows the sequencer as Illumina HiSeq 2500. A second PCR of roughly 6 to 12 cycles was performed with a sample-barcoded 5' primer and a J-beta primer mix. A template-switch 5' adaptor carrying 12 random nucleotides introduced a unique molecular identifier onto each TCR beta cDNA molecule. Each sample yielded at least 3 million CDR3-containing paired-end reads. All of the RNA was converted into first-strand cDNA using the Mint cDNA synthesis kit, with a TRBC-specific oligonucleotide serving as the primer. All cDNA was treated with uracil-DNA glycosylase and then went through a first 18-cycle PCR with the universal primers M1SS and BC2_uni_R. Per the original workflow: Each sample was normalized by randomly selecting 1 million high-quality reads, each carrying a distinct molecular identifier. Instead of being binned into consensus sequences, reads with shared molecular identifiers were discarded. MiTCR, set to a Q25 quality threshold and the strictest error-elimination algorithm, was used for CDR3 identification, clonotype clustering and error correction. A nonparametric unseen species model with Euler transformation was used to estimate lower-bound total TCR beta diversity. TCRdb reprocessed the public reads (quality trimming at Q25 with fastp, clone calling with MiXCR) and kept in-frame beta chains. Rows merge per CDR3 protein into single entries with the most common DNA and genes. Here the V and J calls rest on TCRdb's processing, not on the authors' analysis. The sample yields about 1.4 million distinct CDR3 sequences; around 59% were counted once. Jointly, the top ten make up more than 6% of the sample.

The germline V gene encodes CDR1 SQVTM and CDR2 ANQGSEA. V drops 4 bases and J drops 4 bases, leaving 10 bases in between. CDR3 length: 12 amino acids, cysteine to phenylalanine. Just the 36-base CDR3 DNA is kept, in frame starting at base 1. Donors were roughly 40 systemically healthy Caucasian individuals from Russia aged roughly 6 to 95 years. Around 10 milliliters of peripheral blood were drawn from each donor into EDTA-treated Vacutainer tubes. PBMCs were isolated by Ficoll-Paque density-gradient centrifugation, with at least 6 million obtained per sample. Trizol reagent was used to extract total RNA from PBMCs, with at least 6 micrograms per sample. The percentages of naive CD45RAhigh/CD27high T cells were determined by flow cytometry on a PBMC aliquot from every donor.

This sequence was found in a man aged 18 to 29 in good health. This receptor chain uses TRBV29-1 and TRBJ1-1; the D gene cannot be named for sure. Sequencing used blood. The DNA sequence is TGCAGCGTTGGGGGATGGAGCACTGAAGCTTTCTTT. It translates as CSVGGWSTEAFF.